This T cell receptor beta chain was sequenced in a study of shared clonotypes between healthy human individuals. Terminally differentiated effector memory CD45RA+ cells were left out of the naive CD8 fraction, which was CD45RO-negative and positively selected for CCR7. Original methodology: In the immunoSEQ data, sequences were junction-only and lacked quality scores, so filtering differed. Method: immunoSEQ multiplex PCR; TCRdb's copy keeps in-frame clones and lacks some. V and J calls and clone size come straight from that table; D and trimming were deduced from the DNA. Here the sample spans 2 million or so clones, about 94% being singletons. The V gene's germline CDR1 is WNHNN and CDR2 SYGVQD (reference sequence). Trimming left V 4 bases short and J 4 bases short, with 7 bases between. CDR3 length: 13 residues.

The specimen was naive CD8+ T cells sorted from blood. The TCR originated in a man younger than 35 in good health. This chain joins TRBV10-1 and TRBJ2-2; possible D gene TRBD2, 6 bases. The CDR3 spells CASSVGGTGELFF. CDR3 sequence (DNA): TGCGCCAGCAGTGTGGGGGGCACCGGGGAGCTGTTTTTT.